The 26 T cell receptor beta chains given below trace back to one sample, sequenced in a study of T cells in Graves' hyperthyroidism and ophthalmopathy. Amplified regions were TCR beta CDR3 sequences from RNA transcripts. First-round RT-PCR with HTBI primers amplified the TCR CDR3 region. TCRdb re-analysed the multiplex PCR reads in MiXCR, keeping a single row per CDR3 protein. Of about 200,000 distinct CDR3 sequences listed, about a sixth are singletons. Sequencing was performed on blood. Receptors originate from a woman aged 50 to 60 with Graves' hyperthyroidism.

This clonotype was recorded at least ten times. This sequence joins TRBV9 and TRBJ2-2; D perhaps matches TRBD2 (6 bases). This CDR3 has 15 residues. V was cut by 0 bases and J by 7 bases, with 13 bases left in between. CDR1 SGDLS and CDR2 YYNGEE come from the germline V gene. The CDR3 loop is CASSVDALAFGELFF. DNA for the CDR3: TGTGCCAGCAGCGTAGACGCACTAGCTTTCGGGGAGCTGTTTTTT. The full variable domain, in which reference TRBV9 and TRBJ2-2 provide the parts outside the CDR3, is DSGVTQTPKHLITATGQRVTLRCSPRSGDLSVYWYQQSLDQGLQFLIQYYNGEERAKGNILERFSAQQFPDLHSELNLSSLELGDSALYFCASSVDALAFGELFFGEGSRLTVL.

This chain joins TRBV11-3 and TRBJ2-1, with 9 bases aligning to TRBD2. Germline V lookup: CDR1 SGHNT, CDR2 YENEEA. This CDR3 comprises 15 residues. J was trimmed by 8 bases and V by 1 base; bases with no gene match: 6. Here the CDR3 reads CASSLVSGRSDEQFF. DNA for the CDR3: TGTGCCAGCAGCTTAGTTAGCGGGAGATCCGATGAGCAGTTCTTC.

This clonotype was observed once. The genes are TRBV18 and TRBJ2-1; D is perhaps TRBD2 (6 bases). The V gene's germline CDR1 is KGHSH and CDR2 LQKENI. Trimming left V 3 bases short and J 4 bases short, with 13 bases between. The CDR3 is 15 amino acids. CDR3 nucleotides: TGTGCCAGCTCACCCCCGGGACTCCAGTACAATGAGCAGTTCTTC. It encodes CASSPPGLQYNEQFF.

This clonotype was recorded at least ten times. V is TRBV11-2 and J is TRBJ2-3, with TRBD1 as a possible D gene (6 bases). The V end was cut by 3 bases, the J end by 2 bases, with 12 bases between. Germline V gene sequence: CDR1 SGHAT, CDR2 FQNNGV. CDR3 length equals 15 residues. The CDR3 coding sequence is TGTGCCAGCAGCTTCCGAGGGACAAACACAGATACGCAGTATTTT. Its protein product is CASSFRGTNTDTQYF.

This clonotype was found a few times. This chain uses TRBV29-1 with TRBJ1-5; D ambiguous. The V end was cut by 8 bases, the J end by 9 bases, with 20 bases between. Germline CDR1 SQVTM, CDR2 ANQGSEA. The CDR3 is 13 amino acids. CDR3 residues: CSPIAGVRSPQHF. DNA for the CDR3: TGCAGCCCCATTGCCGGAGTTCGGTCGCCCCAGCATTTT.

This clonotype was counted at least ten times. In nucleotides, the CDR3 is TGTGCCAGCAGCCAAGCGGGCGATACGCAGTATTTT. Translated: CASSQAGDTQYF. The chain couples TRBV3-1 to TRBJ2-3; no definite D call. The CDR3 is made up of 12 amino acids. Trimming removed 1 base from V and 6 bases from J, with 5 bases in between. Per the germline V gene, CDR1 is LGHDT and CDR2 is YNNKEL (reference sequence).

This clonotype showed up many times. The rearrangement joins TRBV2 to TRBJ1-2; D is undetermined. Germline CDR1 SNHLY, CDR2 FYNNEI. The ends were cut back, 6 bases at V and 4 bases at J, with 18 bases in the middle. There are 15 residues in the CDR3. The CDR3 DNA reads TGTGCCAGCAGGGCCCGACACGGGAGGTCCTATGGCTACACCTTC. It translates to CASRARHGRSYGYTF.

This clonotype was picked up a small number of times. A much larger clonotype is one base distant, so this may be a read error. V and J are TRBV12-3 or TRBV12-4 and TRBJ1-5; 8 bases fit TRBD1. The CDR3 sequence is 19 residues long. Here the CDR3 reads CASSPGFDRGRGSNRPQHF. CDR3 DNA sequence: TGTGCCAGCAGCCCGGGATTTGACAGGGGAAGGGGTAGCAATCGGCCCCAGCATTTT.

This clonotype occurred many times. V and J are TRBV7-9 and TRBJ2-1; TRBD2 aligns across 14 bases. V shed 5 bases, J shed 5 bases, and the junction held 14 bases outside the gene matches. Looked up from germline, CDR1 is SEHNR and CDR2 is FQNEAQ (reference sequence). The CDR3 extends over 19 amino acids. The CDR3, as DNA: TGTGCCAGCAGCGCACGACTAGCGGGAGGGCCGGGAAGAGACAATGAGCAGTTCTTC. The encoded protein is CASSARLAGGPGRDNEQFF.

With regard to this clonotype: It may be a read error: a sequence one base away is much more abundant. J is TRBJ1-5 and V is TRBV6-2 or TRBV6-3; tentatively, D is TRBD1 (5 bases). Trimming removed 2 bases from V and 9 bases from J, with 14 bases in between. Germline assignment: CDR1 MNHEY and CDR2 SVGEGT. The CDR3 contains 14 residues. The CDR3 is CASSYRTFTRPQHF. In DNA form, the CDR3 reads TGTGCCAGCAGTTACCGGACATTCACTCGGCCCCAGCATTTT.

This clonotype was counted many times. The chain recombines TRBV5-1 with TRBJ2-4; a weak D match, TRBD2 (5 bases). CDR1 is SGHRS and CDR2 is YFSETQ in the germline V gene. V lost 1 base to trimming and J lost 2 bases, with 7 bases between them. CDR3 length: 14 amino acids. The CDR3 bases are TGCGCCAGCAGCTTGTCGGGAACCAAAAACATTCAGTACTTC. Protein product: CASSLSGTKNIQYF.

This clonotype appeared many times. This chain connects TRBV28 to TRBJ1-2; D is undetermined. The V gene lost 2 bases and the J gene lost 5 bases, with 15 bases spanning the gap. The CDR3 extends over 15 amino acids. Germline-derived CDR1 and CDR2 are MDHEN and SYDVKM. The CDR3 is CASSLPPGMWYGYTF. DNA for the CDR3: TGTGCCAGCAGTTTACCTCCGGGGATGTGGTATGGCTACACCTTC.

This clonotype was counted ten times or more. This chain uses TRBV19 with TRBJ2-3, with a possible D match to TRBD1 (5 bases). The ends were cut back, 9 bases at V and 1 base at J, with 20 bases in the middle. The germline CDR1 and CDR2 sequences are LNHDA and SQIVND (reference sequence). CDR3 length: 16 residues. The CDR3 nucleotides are TGTGCCAGCAACCTAGGGGCCCTCCGGGGCACAGATACGCAGTATTTT. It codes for CASNLGALRGTDTQYF.

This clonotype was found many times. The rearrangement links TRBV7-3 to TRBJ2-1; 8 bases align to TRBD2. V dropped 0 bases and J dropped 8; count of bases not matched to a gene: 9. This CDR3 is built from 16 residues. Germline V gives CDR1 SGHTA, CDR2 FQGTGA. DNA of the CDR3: TGTGCCAGCAGCTTAACGGTCCGGGAGGGCCCCCATGAGCAGTTCTTC. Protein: CASSLTVREGPHEQFF.

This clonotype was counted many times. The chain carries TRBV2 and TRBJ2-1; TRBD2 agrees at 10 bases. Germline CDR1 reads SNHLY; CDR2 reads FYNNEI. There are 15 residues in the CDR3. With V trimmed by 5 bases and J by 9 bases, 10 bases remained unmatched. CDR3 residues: CASSPPGLAESEQFF. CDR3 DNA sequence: TGTGCCAGCAGTCCCCCCGGACTAGCGGAAAGTGAGCAGTTCTTC.

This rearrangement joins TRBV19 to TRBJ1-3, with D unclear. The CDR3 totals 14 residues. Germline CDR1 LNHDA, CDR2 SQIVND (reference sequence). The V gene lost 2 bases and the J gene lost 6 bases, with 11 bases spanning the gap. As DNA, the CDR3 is TGTGCCAGTAGTATAAGGGCAGAAGAAAACACCATATATTTT. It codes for CASSIRAEENTIYF.

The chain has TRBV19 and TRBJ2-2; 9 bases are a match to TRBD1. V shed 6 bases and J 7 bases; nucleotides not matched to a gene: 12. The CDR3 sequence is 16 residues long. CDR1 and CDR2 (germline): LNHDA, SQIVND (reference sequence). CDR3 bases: TGTGCCAGTAGCCCCCCGGGACAGGGTTTAATCGGGGAGCTGTTTTTT. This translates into CASSPPGQGLIGELFF.

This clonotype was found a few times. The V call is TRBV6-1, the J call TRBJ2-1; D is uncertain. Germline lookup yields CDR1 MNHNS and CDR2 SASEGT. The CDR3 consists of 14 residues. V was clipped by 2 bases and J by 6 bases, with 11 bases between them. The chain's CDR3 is CASSELHSSNEQFF. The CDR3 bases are TGTGCCAGCAGTGAATTACACTCTAGCAATGAGCAGTTCTTC.

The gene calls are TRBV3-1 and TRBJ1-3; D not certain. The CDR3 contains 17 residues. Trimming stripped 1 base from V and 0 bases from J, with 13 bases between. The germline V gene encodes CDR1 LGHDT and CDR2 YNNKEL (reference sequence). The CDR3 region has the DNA TGTGCCAGCAGCCAAGGGGTAAGACGGATCTCTGGAAACACCATATATTTT. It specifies CASSQGVRRISGNTIYF.

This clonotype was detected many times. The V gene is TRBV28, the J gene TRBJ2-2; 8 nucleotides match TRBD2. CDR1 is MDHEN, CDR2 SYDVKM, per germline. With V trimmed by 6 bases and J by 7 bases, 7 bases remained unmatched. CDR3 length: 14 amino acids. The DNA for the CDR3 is TGTGCCAGCAGGTTCCGGGGGGGGAACGGGGAGCTGTTTTTT. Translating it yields CASRFRGGNGELFF.

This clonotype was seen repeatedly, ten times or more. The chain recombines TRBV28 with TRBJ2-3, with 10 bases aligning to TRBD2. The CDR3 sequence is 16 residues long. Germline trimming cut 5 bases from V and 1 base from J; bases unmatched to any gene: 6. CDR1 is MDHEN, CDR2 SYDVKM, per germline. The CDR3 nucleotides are TGTGCCAGCAGTCCGGGACTAGCGCTCCGCACAGATACGCAGTATTTT. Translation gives CASSPGLALRTDTQYF.

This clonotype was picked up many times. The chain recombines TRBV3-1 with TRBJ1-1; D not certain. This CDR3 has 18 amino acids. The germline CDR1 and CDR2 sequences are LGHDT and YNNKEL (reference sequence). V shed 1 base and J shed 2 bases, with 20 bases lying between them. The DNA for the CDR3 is TGTGCCAGCAGCCAAGTTGGTACAGCCTCGATATATAACACTGAAGCTTTCTTT. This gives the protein CASSQVGTASIYNTEAFF.

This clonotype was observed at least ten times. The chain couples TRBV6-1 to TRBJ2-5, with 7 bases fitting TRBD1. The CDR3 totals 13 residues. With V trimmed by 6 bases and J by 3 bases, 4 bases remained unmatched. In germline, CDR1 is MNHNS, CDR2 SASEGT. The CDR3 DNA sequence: TGTGCCAGCAGAGGGGACAGCAAAGAGACCCAGTACTTC. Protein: CASRGDSKETQYF.

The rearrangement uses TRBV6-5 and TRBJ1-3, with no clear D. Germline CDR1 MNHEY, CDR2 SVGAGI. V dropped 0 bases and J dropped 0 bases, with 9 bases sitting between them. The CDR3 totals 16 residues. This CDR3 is CASSYSDQSSGNTIYF. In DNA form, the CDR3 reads TGTGCCAGCAGTTACTCGGATCAGAGCTCTGGAAACACCATATATTTT.

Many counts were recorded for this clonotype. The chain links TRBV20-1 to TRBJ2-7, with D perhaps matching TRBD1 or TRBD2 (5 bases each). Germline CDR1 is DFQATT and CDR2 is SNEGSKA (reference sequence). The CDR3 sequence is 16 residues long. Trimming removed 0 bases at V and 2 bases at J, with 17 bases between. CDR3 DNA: TGCAGTGCTAGAGATTTAGGTTCAGGGAGCCCCTACGAGCAGTACTTC. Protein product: CSARDLGSGSPYEQYF.

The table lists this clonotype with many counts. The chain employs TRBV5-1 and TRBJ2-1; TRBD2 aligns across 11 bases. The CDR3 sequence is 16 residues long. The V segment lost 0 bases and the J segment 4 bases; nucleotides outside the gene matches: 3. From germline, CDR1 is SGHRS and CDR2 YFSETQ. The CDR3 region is CASSLVSSGGYNEQFF. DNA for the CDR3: TGCGCCAGCAGCTTGGTGTCTAGCGGGGGGTACAATGAGCAGTTCTTC. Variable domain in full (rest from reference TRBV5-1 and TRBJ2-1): KAGVTQTPRYLIKTRGQQVTLSCSPISGHRSVSWYQQTPGQGLQFLFEYFSETQRNKGNFPGRFSGRQFSNSRSEMNVSTLELGDSALYLCASSLVSSGGYNEQFFGPGTRLTVL.